Listed below are T cell receptor beta chains from one sample, sequenced in a study of cytomegalovirus exposure and HLA in healthy donors. TCRdb keeps only in-frame clones here, not all; method: immunoSEQ multiplex PCR. Of 150,000 to 200,000 clones in the sample, 60% to 80% were seen once. The sequencing input was PBMCs. Every receptor here comes from a middle-aged man in good health and CMV-seropositive. Both conserved end residues are part of each CDR3. A D gene is named only where the DNA matches it firmly. Size values are once, few and many counts, or a class for expanded clones, and some rows have none.

TRBV9	-	-	TRBJ1-4	CASSGGATEKLFF	TGTGCCAGCAGCGGCGGGGCAACCGAAAAACTGTTTTTT
TRBV5-1	-	-	TRBJ2-1	CASSLEGERHNEQFF	TGCGCCAGCAGCTTGGAGGGGGAGCGCCACAATGAGCAGTTCTTC
TRBV5-1	-	-	TRBJ2-2	CASSLGWGDTGELFF	TGCGCCAGCAGCTTGGGCTGGGGGGACACCGGGGAGCTGTTTTTT
TRBV2	once	-	TRBJ2-2	CASKGVGVKGTGELFF	TGTGCCAGCAAGGGGGTCGGGGTAAAGGGCACCGGGGAGCTGTTTTTT
TRBV18	-	-	TRBJ1-1	CASSPLTGEAFF	TGTGCCAGCTCACCACTCACCGGGGAAGCTTTCTTT
TRBV11-2	-	-	TRBJ1-3	CASTLIRSGNTIYF	TGTGCCAGCACCCTAATCCGTTCTGGAAACACCATATATTTT
TRBV5-6	-	TRBD2	TRBJ2-2	CASSLVLAEGEAGELFF	TGTGCCAGCAGCTTGGTACTAGCGGAGGGGGAAGCCGGGGAGCTGTTTTTT
TRBV2	-	TRBD1	TRBJ1-1	CASRGQSLNTEAFF	TGTGCCAGCAGGGGACAGTCTTTGAACACTGAAGCTTTCTTT
TRBV5-1	-	TRBD1	TRBJ1-4	CASSLGTGGGGGEKLFF	TGCGCCAGCAGCTTAGGGACAGGGGGCGGCGGAGGTGAAAAACTGTTTTTT
TRBV5-1	-	TRBD1	TRBJ2-5	CASSYQDRGSTQYF	TGCGCCAGCAGTTATCAGGACAGGGGCTCGACCCAGTACTTC